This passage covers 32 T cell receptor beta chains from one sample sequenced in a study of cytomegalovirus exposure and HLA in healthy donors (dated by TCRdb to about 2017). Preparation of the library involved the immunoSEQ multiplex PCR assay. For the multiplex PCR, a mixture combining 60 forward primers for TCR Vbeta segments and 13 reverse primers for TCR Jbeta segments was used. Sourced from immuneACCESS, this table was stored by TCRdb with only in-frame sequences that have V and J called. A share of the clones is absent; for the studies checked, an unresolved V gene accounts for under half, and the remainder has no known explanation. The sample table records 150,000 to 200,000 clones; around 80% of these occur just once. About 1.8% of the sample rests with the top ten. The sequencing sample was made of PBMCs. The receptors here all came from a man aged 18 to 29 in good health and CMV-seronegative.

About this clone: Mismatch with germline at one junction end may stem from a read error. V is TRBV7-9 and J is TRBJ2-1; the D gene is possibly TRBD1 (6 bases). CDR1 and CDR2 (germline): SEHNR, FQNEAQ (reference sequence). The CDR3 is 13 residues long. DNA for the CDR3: TGTGCCACCTATAGAACAGGGTACAATGAGCAATTCTTC. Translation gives CATYRTGYNEQFF.

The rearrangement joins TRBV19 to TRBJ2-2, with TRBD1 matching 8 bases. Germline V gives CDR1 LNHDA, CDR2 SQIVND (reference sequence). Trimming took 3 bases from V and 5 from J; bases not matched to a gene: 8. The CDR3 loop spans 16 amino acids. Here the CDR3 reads CASSMGQGAWTGELFF. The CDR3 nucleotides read TGTGCCAGTAGTATGGGGCAGGGGGCTTGGACCGGGGAGCTGTTTTTT.

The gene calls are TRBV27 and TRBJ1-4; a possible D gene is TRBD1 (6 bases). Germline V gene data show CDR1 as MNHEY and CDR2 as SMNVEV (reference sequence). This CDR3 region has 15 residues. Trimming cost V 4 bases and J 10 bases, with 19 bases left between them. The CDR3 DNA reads TGTGCCAGCAGTTACGGGGGGGCACTAGGTGTAAAACTGTTTTTT. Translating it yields CASSYGGALGVKLFF.

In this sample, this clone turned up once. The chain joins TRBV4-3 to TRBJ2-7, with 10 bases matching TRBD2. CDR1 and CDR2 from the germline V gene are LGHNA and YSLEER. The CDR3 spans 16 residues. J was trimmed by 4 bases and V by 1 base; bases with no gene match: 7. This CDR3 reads CASSQVRLAGAYEQYF. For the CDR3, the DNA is TGCGCCAGCAGCCAAGTCCGGCTAGCGGGAGCGTACGAGCAGTACTTC.

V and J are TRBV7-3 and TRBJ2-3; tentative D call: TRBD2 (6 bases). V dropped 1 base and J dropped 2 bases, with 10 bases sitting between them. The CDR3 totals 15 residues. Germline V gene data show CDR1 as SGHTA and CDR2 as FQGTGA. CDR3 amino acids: CASSLMGGATDTQYF. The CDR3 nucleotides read TGTGCCAGCAGCTTAATGGGGGGAGCCACAGATACGCAGTATTTT. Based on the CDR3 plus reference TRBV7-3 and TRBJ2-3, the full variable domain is GAGVSQTPSNKVTEKGKYVELRCDPISGHTALYWYRQSLGQGPEFLIYFQGTGAADDSGLPNDRFFAVRPEGSVSTLKIQRTERGDSAVYLCASSLMGGATDTQYFGPGTRLTVL.

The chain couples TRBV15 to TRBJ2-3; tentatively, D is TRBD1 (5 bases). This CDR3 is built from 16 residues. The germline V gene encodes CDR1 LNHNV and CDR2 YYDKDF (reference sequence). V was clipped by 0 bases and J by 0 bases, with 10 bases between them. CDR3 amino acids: CATSRDLGDSTDTQYF. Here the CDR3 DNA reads TGTGCCACCAGCAGAGATCTAGGGGATAGCACAGATACGCAGTATTTT.

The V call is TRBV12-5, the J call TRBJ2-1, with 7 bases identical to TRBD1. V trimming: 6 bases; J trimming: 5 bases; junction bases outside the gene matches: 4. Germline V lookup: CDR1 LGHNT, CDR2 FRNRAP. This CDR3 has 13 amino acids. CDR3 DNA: TGTGCTAGTGGCCCCGGGACAGACAATGAGCAGTTCTTC. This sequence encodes CASGPGTDNEQFF.

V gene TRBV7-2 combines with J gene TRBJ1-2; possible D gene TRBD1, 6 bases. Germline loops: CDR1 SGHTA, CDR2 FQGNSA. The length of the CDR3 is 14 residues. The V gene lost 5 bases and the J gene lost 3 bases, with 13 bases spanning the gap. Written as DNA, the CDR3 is TGTGCCAGCAGCAATGCAGGGGTTCACTATGGCTACACCTTC. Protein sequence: CASSNAGVHYGYTF.

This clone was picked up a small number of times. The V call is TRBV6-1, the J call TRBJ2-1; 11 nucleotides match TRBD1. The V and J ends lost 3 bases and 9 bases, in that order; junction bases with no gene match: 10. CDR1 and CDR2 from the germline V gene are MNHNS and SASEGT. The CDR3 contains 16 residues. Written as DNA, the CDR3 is TGTGCCAGCAGTGATACCGGGACAGGGGGTCGTGGTGAGCAGTTCTTC. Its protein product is CASSDTGTGGRGEQFF.

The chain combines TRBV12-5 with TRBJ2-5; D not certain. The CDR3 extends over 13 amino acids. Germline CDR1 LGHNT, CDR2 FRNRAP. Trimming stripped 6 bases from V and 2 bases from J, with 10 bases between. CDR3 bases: TGTGCTAGTGGGCGTGATGAACAAGAGACCCAGTACTTC. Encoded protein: CASGRDEQETQYF.

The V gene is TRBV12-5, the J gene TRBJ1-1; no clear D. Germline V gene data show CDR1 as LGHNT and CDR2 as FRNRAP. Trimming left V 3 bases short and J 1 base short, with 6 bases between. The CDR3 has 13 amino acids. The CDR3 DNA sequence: TGTGCTAGTGGTTTCAGAGGGAACACTGAAGCTTTCTTT. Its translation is CASGFRGNTEAFF. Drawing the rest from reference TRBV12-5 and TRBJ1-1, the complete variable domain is DARVTQTPRHKVTEMGQEVTMRCQPILGHNTVFWYRQTMMQGLELLAYFRNRAPLDDSGMPKDRFSAEMPDATLATLKIQPSEPRDSAVYFCASGFRGNTEAFFGQGTRLTVV.

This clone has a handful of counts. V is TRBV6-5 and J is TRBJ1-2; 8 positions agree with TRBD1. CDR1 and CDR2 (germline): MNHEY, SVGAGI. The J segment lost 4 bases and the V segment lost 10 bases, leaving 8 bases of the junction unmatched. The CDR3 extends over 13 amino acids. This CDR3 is CATRTGQSYGYTF. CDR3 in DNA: TGTGCCACCAGGACAGGGCAATCCTATGGCTACACCTTC.

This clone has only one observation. The CDR3 nucleotides read TGTGCCAGCAGCCCAACGCCCGGGACAGACAATCAGCCCCAGCATTTT. Translating gives CASSPTPGTDNQPQHF. J is TRBJ1-5 and V is TRBV9; TRBD1 matches 7 bases. The junction had 10 bases not matched to a gene; V was cut back by 4 bases and J by 3 bases. The CDR3 extends over 16 amino acids. Germline CDR1 reads SGDLS; CDR2 reads YYNGEE.

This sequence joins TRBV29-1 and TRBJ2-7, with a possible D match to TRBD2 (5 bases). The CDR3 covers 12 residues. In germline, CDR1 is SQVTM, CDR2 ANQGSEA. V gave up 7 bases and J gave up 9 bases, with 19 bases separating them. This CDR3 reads CSARGRQSGQYF. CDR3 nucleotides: TGCAGCGCCAGAGGCCGTCAGAGCGGGCAGTACTTC.

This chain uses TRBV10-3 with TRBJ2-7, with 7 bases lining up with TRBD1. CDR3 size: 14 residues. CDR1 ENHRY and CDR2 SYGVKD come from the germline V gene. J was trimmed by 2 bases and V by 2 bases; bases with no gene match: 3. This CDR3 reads CAISEDREAYEQYF. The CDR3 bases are TGTGCCATCAGTGAGGACAGGGAAGCCTACGAGCAGTACTTC.

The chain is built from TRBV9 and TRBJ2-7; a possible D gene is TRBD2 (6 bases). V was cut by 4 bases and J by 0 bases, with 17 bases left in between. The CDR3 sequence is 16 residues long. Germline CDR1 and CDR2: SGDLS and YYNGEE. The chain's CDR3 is CASSPTSGLGSYEQYF. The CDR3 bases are TGTGCCAGCAGCCCCACGTCGGGACTGGGCTCCTACGAGCAGTACTTC.

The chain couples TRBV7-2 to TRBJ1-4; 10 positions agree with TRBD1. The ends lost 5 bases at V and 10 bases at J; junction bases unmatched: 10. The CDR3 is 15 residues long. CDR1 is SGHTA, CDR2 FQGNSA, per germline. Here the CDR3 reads CASSPAGTGDRKLFF. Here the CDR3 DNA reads TGTGCCAGCAGCCCCGCCGGGACAGGGGATCGAAAACTGTTTTTT.

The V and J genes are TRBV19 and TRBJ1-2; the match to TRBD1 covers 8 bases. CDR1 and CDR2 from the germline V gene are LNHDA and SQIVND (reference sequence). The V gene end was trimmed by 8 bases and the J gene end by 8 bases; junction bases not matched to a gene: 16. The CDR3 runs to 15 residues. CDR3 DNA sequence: TGTGCCAGTCGGCGGCAAGGACAGGGCTCTATAGGCTACACCTTC. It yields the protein CASRRQGQGSIGYTF. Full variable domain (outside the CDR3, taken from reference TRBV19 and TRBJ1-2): DGGITQSPKYLFRKEGQNVTLSCEQNLNHDAMYWYRQDPGQGLRLIYYSQIVNDFQKGDIAEGYSVSREKKESFPLTVTSAQKNPTAFYLCASRRQGQGSIGYTFGSGTRLTVV.

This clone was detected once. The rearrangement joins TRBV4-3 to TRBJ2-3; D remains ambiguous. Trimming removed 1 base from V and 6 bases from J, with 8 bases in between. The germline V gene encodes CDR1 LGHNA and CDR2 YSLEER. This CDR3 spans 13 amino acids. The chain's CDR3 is CASSQGRSDTQYF. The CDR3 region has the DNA TGCGCCAGCAGCCAAGGCCGGAGTGATACGCAGTATTTT.

This CDR3 is CASSERRTGVQPQHF. Written as DNA, the CDR3 is TGTGCCAGCAGTGAGAGGAGGACAGGGGTTCAGCCCCAGCATTTT. The V and J genes are TRBV6-1 and TRBJ1-5, with TRBD1 matching over 9 bases. The CDR3 loop spans 15 amino acids. The trim removed 3 bases at V and 6 bases at J, leaving 6 bases unmatched. The germline CDR1 and CDR2 sequences are MNHNS and SASEGT.

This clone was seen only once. The CDR3 protein is CASSPSPYEQYF. Here the CDR3 DNA reads TGTGCCAGCTCACCCTCTCCCTACGAGCAGTACTTC. The chain has TRBV18 and TRBJ2-7; D not certain. The CDR3 loop spans 12 amino acids. Trimming took 3 bases from V and 2 from J, leaving 5 bases between them. Germline CDR1 KGHSH, CDR2 LQKENI.

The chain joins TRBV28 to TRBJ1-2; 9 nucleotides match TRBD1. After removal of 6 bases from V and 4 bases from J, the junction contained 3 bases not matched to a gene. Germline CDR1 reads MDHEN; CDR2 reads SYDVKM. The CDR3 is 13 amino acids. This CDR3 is CASSRTGAYGYTF. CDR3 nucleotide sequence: TGTGCCAGCAGCCGGACAGGGGCCTATGGCTACACCTTC.

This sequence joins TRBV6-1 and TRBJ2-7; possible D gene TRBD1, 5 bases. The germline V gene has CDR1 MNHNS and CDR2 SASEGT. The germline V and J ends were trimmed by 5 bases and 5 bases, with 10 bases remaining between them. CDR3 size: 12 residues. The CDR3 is CASSPDSDEQYF. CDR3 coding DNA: TGTGCCAGCAGTCCCGACAGCGACGAGCAGTACTTC.

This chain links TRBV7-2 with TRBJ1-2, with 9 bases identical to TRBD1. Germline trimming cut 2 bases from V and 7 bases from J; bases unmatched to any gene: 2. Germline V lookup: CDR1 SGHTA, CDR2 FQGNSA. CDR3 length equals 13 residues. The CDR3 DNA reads TGTGCCAGCAGCTTAACAGGGGGCCCTGGCTACACCTTC. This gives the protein CASSLTGGPGYTF.

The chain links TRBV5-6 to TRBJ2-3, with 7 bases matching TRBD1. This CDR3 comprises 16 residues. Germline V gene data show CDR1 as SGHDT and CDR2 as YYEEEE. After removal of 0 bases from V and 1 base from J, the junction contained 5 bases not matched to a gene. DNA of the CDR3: TGTGCCAGCAGCTTGGTAACAGGGGCGGGCACAGATACGCAGTATTTT. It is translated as CASSLVTGAGTDTQYF.

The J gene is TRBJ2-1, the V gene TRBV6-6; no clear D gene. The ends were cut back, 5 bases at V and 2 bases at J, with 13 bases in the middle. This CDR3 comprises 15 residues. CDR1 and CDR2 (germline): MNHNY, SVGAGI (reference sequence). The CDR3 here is CASSRASGAYNEQFF. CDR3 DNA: TGTGCCAGCAGTCGAGCCAGTGGAGCCTACAATGAGCAGTTCTTC.

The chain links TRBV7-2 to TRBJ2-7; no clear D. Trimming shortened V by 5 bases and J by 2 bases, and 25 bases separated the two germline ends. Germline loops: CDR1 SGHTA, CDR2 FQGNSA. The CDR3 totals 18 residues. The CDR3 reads CASSTTHALYRTPYEQYF. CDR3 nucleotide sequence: TGTGCCAGCAGCACCACCCACGCGCTCTACCGCACCCCCTACGAGCAGTACTTC.

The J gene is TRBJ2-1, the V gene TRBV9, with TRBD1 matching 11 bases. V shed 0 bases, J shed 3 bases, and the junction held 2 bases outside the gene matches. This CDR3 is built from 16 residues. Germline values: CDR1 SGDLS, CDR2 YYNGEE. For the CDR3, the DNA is TGTGCCAGCAGCGTAGGAGGGACAGGGGGCTACAATGAGCAGTTCTTC. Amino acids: CASSVGGTGGYNEQFF. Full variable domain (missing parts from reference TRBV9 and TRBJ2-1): DSGVTQTPKHLITATGQRVTLRCSPRSGDLSVYWYQQSLDQGLQFLIQYYNGEERAKGNILERFSAQQFPDLHSELNLSSLELGDSALYFCASSVGGTGGYNEQFFGPGTRLTVL.

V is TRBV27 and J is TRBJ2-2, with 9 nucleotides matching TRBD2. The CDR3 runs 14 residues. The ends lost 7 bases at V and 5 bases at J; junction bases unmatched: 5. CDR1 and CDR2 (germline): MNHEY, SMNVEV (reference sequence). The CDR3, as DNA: TGTGCCAGCAACATAGCGGGGGCGACCGGGGAGCTGTTTTTT. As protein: CASNIAGATGELFF.

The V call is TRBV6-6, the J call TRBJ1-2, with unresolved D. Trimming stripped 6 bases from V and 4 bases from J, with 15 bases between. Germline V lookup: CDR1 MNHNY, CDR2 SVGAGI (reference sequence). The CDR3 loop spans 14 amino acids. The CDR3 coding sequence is TGTGCCAGCAGCCCGGGAGGGCAGAGCTATGGCTACACCTTC. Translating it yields CASSPGGQSYGYTF.

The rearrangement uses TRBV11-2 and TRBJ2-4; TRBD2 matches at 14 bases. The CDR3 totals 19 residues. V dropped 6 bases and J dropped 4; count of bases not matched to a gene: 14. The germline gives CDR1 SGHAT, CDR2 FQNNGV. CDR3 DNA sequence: TGTGCCAGCAGACTAGCCCGACTAGCGGGGGGGCCCGGTAAAAACATTCAGTACTTC. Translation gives CASRLARLAGGPGKNIQYF.

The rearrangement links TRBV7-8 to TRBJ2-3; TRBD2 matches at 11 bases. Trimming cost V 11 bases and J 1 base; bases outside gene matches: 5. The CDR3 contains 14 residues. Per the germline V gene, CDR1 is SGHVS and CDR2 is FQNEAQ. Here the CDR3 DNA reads TGTGCCGGTACTAGCGGGAGCGGCACAGATACGCAGTATTTT. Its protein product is CAGTSGSGTDTQYF.